What follows describes a single TCR beta chain. The antigen remains undetermined. The data are from a study of CD8 T cells in Susac syndrome. The CDR3 consists of 14 residues. Germline V gene lookup returns CDR1 LGHNA and CDR2 YSLEER. V was cut by 2 bases and J by 1 base, with 8 bases left in between. Sequencing of TCR beta was undertaken in CD8+ and CD4+ T cells derived from blood. TEMRA cells were enriched by FACS, and CD4+ and CD8+ T cells were negatively isolated. When the RNA was reverse transcribed, random hexamers were used with an input of about 0.5 to 1 ug. Amplification of TCR beta CDR3 by immunoSEQ multiplex PCR spanned 54 Vbeta and 13 Jbeta. One entry per CDR3 protein results from TCRdb running MiXCR on the immunoSEQ multiplex PCR reads. The sample lists 250,000 to 300,000 distinct CDR3 sequences, 75% to 90% occurring once. Study-wide findings and caveats: In its TCR sequencing and HLA analysis, the study acknowledged that the number of individuals was relatively small.

The V and J genes are TRBV4-3 and TRBJ2-5; perhaps TRBD2 as D (6 bases). This TCR derives from a human donor with multiple sclerosis. Sequencing input: CD8+ T cells from PBMCs. CDR3: CASSQQGGQETQYF. The CDR3 DNA is TGCGCCAGCAGCCAACAGGGAGGCCAAGAGACCCAGTACTTC.